The clone carrying this T cell receptor (beta chain) was observed a few times. This sample was taken from a study of early T cells in non-severe SARS-CoV-2 infection. Individually, cDNA molecules had unique molecular identifiers attached to them. One entry per CDR3 protein results from TCRdb running MiXCR on the 5' RACE reads. The table has about 110,000 distinct CDR3 sequences, roughly 10% seen once. In germline, CDR1 is SGHNT, CDR2 YYREEE (reference sequence). V was cut by 0 bases and J by 2 bases, with 12 bases left in between. This CDR3 spans 15 amino acids. The chain combines TRBV5-4 with TRBJ2-7, with D hard to call. This TCR derives from an adult who was a healthcare worker with PCR-confirmed SARS-CoV-2 infection or an uninfected control (not recorded which). Sequenced input: whole blood. The CDR3 reads CASSLEPWSAYEQYF. Written as DNA, the CDR3 is TGTGCCAGCAGCTTGGAACCGTGGAGCGCCTACGAGCAGTACTTC.